A single sample is the source of the 25 T cell receptor beta chains below, sequenced in a study of shared T cell receptors in the human thymus. Repertoires were generated with immunoSEQ multiplex PCR, while TCRdb's copy carries only in-frame clones and drops some. The data hold about 380,000 clones, with roughly 94% observed a single time. Sequences were obtained from thymocytes. These receptors were collected from a human donor.

This clone was seen once. The V and J genes are TRBV7-2 and TRBJ2-3, with 11 bases aligning to TRBD2. Germline-derived CDR1 and CDR2 are SGHTA and FQGNSA. The CDR3 covers 18 residues. Trimming took 1 base from V and 5 from J; bases not matched to a gene: 11. CDR3 DNA: TGTGCCAGCAGCTTAGACATTAGCGGGAGGGCCTGTGAAGATACGCAGTATTTT. It translates to CASSLDISGRACEDTQYF.

V and J are TRBV7-6 and TRBJ1-4; 7 nucleotides align to TRBD1. This CDR3 contains 15 residues. Germline-derived CDR1 and CDR2 are SGHVS and FNYEAQ. The ends lost 5 bases at V and 0 bases at J; junction bases unmatched: 3. The CDR3 loop reads CASSRTGATNEKLFF. The CDR3 coding sequence is TGTGCCAGCAGCCGAACAGGGGCAACTAATGAAAAACTGTTTTTT. Full variable domain (rest looked up from reference TRBV7-6 and TRBJ1-4): GAGVSQSPRYKVTKRGQDVALRCDPISGHVSLYWYRQALGQGPEFLTYFNYEAQQDKSGLPNDRFSAERPEGSISTLTIQRTEQRDSAMYRCASSRTGATNEKLFFGSGTQLSVL.

This clone has just one count. The chain carries TRBV7-9 and TRBJ2-1; 11 bases map to TRBD2. Germline loops: CDR1 SEHNR, CDR2 FQNEAQ (reference sequence). V lost 8 bases and J lost 4; bases outside the gene matches: 10. The CDR3 totals 16 residues. The CDR3 DNA is TGTGCCAGCGTATTTGGGACTAGCGGCCCGTACAATGAGCAGTTCTTC. Its translation is CASVFGTSGPYNEQFF.

This chain joins TRBV5-5 and TRBJ2-5; 9 bases fit TRBD1. This CDR3 contains 16 residues. Germline CDR1 reads SGHKS; CDR2 reads YYEKEE (reference sequence). The J segment lost 4 bases and the V segment lost 0 bases, leaving 7 bases of the junction unmatched. Here the CDR3 DNA reads TGTGCCAGCAGCTTGGTCGGGACAGGGTTTACAGAGACCCAGTACTTC. It yields the protein CASSLVGTGFTETQYF.

The chain links TRBV5-3 to TRBJ1-3, with no clear D. TRBV5-3 is annotated as an ORF whose role is uncertain. CDR3 length equals 11 residues. V lost 4 bases and J 6 bases, leaving 5 bases between the germline ends. The CDR3, as DNA: TGTGCCAGAAGCCTGCCAAACACCATATATTTT. Translated, it gives CARSLPNTIYF.

In its sample, this clone was seen once. This chain uses TRBV28 with TRBJ1-4; D gene uncertain. The CDR3 sequence is 21 residues long. The V gene lost 6 bases and the J gene lost 0 bases, with 29 bases spanning the gap. Germline CDR1 and CDR2: MDHEN and SYDVKM. The CDR3 region has the DNA TGTGCCAGCAGCCCGACCCGAGGCCGAAGGGTAATTTTTGCAACTAATGAAAAACTGTTTTTT. This codes for CASSPTRGRRVIFATNEKLFF.

The genes are TRBV5-1 and TRBJ2-4, with D perhaps TRBD1 (6 bases). Germline V gene sequence: CDR1 SGHRS, CDR2 YFSETQ. The V end lost 5 bases, the J end lost 0 bases, and 15 bases lay between the germline ends. This CDR3 is built from 16 residues. The CDR3 protein is CASRPGQTLAKNIQYF. CDR3 nucleotide sequence: TGCGCCAGCAGACCCGGACAGACTCTAGCCAAAAACATTCAGTACTTC.

The chain carries TRBV28 and TRBJ2-7; tentative D call: TRBD2 (5 bases). The CDR3 length is 15 residues. Germline V gene data show CDR1 as MDHEN and CDR2 as SYDVKM. The V gene lost 7 bases and the J gene lost 4 bases, with 20 bases spanning the gap. As DNA, the CDR3 is TGTGCCAGCATCCCCCTCCGGGGATCGGGGTACGAGCAGTACTTC. Residues: CASIPLRGSGYEQYF.

CDR3 DNA: TGTGCCAGCAGTTACCGGCCTCGTCGGGGGGCCTACGAGCAGTACTTC. This encodes CASSYRPRRGAYEQYF. This chain connects TRBV6-5 to TRBJ2-7, with 7 nucleotides matching TRBD2. The CDR3 sequence is 16 residues long. Trimming at V came to 2 bases and at J to 2 bases, leaving 9 bases not matched to a gene. CDR1 MNHEY and CDR2 SVGAGI come from the germline V gene.

A single count supports this clone. The V call is TRBV6-5, the J call TRBJ2-7; D perhaps matches TRBD2 (6 bases). Trimming pared 2 bases from V and 4 bases from J, leaving 18 bases between. The CDR3 loop spans 16 amino acids. The V gene's germline CDR1 is MNHEY and CDR2 SVGAGI. Here the CDR3 DNA reads TGTGCCAGCAGTTACGACGCGGGACTGTGGCCTTACGAGCAGTACTTC. It encodes CASSYDAGLWPYEQYF.

V usage is TRBV10-3 and J usage is TRBJ1-6, with a weak D call TRBD1 (5 bases). V dropped 2 bases and J dropped 8 bases, with 13 bases sitting between them. The germline V gene encodes CDR1 ENHRY and CDR2 SYGVKD. CDR3 length: 15 amino acids. The CDR3 loop is CAISEDVTGDSPLHF. The CDR3, as DNA: TGTGCCATCAGTGAGGACGTGACGGGGGATTCACCCCTCCACTTT.

This chain connects TRBV7-2 to TRBJ1-4; tentative D call: TRBD1 (5 bases). The CDR3 is 15 residues long. Germline CDR1 is SGHTA and CDR2 is FQGNSA. The ends were cut back, 5 bases at V and 6 bases at J, with 16 bases in the middle. The CDR3 DNA is TGTGCCAGCAGCGGTTATATTAGGGGTGATGAAAAACTGTTTTTT. This encodes CASSGYIRGDEKLFF.

J is TRBJ1-1 and V is TRBV6-5; a weak D match, TRBD1 (6 bases). The CDR3 length is 15 residues. CDR1 and CDR2 from the germline V gene are MNHEY and SVGAGI. The ends were cut back, 6 bases at V and 11 bases at J, with 25 bases in the middle. CDR3 loop: CASRLKSKDSVYAFF. The CDR3 DNA follows: TGTGCCAGCAGGCTGAAGAGCAAGGACAGCGTGTACGCTTTCTTT.

The chain joins TRBV4-2 to TRBJ2-4, with TRBD2 identical over 8 bases. CDR3 size: 18 residues. After removal of 3 bases from V and 3 bases from J, the junction contained 13 bases not matched to a gene. CDR1 LGHNA and CDR2 YNFKEQ come from the germline V gene. The CDR3 loop is CASSHIAGPGQGKNIQYF. CDR3 DNA: TGTGCCAGCAGCCACATAGCGGGACCAGGTCAGGGCAAAAACATTCAGTACTTC.

The chain uses TRBV5-4 and TRBJ2-5, with TRBD2 matching 12 bases. Losses at the gene ends were 3 bases for V and 5 bases for J; bases not matched to a gene: 2. The CDR3 has 14 residues. CDR1 SGHNT and CDR2 YYREEE come from the germline V gene (reference sequence). The CDR3 DNA is TGTGCCAGCAGCTACGGGACTAGCGGGGAGACCCAGTACTTC. Encoded protein: CASSYGTSGETQYF.

This chain joins TRBV10-3 and TRBJ2-3; D gene uncertain. From germline, CDR1 is ENHRY and CDR2 SYGVKD. Trimming pared 7 bases from V and 0 bases from J, leaving 8 bases between. The CDR3 sequence is 13 residues long. Here the CDR3 DNA reads TGTGCCATCAAACGGGCTAGCACAGATACGCAGTATTTT. Its protein product is CAIKRASTDTQYF.

The chain recombines TRBV27 with TRBJ1-2; 9 bases fit TRBD1. V dropped 3 bases and J dropped 8; count of bases not matched to a gene: 7. The CDR3 is 14 amino acids. Germline CDR1 reads MNHEY; CDR2 reads SMNVEV (reference sequence). The CDR3 spells CASSFRDRADGYTF. The CDR3 DNA follows: TGTGCCAGCAGTTTCAGGGACAGGGCGGACGGCTACACCTTC.

V gene TRBV15 combines with J gene TRBJ2-5, with TRBD2 as a possible D gene (5 bases). The V and J ends lost 3 bases and 4 bases respectively, with 15 bases between them. CDR3 length: 15 residues. CDR1 is LNHNV, CDR2 YYDKDF, per germline (reference sequence). The CDR3 nucleotides are TGTGCCACCAGCAGGGCCGGACGAGGGTTAGAGACCCAGTACTTC. This translates into CATSRAGRGLETQYF. Supplemented by reference TRBV15 and TRBJ2-5, the full variable domain reads DAMVIQNPRYQVTQFGKPVTLSCSQTLNHNVMYWYQQKSSQAPKLLFHYYDKDFNNEADTPDNFQSRRPNTSFCFLDIRSPGLGDTAMYLCATSRAGRGLETQYFGPGTRLLVL.

This chain links TRBV7-2 with TRBJ1-1; D is possibly TRBD1 (5 bases). V lost 7 bases, J lost 6 bases, and 9 bases lay in between. The CDR3 is 11 amino acids. In germline, CDR1 is SGHTA, CDR2 FQGNSA. CDR3 residues: CASTWGAEAFF. CDR3 in DNA: TGTGCCAGCACCTGGGGGGCTGAAGCTTTCTTT.

The rearrangement links TRBV4-3 to TRBJ2-3, with no clear D. Germline V gene lookup returns CDR1 LGHNA and CDR2 YSLEER. The CDR3 runs to 15 residues. V was clipped by 3 bases and J by 2 bases, with 12 bases between them. The CDR3 sequence: CASSQSGPHTDTQYF. The CDR3 DNA follows: TGCGCCAGCAGCCAGTCGGGTCCCCACACAGATACGCAGTATTTT.

The rearrangement uses TRBV7-9 and TRBJ2-4; tentatively, D is TRBD1 (7 bases). CDR3 length: 15 amino acids. Germline V gene sequence: CDR1 SEHNR, CDR2 FQNEAQ (reference sequence). V dropped 5 bases and J dropped 0 bases, with 11 bases sitting between them. The CDR3 region is CASSAGQLAKNIQYF. CDR3 nucleotides: TGTGCCAGCAGCGCGGGACAGCTAGCCAAAAACATTCAGTACTTC.

The chain links TRBV5-1 to TRBJ2-1; D may be TRBD2 (6 bases). The CDR3 totals 15 residues. With 4 bases removed from V and 0 bases from J, the gap between germline ends came to 11 bases. Germline V lookup: CDR1 SGHRS, CDR2 YFSETQ. The CDR3 nucleotides are TGCGCCAGCAGCAGGGACTTCAGCTCCTACAATGAGCAGTTCTTC. Translation: CASSRDFSSYNEQFF.

A single count supports this clone. The chain couples TRBV19 to TRBJ1-5, with 10 bases fitting TRBD1. Germline values: CDR1 LNHDA, CDR2 SQIVND (reference sequence). V was pared by 5 bases and J by 0 bases, with 13 bases of the junction left unmatched. The CDR3 is made up of 19 amino acids. The CDR3, as DNA: TGTGCCAGTAGTTTCCGGACAGGGGGACCCTTGTATAGCAATCAGCCCCAGCATTTT. This codes for CASSFRTGGPLYSNQPQHF. Based on the CDR3 plus reference TRBV19 and TRBJ1-5, the full variable domain is DGGITQSPKYLFRKEGQNVTLSCEQNLNHDAMYWYRQDPGQGLRLIYYSQIVNDFQKGDIAEGYSVSREKKESFPLTVTSAQKNPTAFYLCASSFRTGGPLYSNQPQHFGDGTRLSIL.

The chain joins TRBV6-1 to TRBJ2-4; D is possibly TRBD2 (6 bases). V lost 2 bases and J 0 bases, leaving 20 bases between the germline ends. In germline, CDR1 is MNHNS, CDR2 SASEGT. The CDR3 contains 19 residues. CDR3: CASSELRERILLAKNIQYF. In DNA, the CDR3 is TGTGCCAGCAGTGAATTACGGGAGAGGATACTCCTAGCCAAAAACATTCAGTACTTC.

The chain joins TRBV25-1 to TRBJ1-1; 10 bases are shared with TRBD1. The CDR3 spans 15 residues. Unmatched junction bases numbered 14, after V lost 5 bases and J lost 11 bases. Germline loops: CDR1 MGHDK, CDR2 SYGVNS. As DNA, the CDR3 is TGTGCCAGCAGTCCTCAGGCCCTTGGGGACAGGGGTGCTTTCTTT. This encodes CASSPQALGDRGAFF.